These 3 T cell receptor beta chains were sequenced from one sample in a study of cytomegalovirus exposure and HLA in healthy donors. The PCR had 60 Vbeta and 13 Jbeta primers. Libraries were prepared by immunoSEQ multiplex PCR; TCRdb keeps only in-frame clonotypes and omits some of them. The profile shows around 220,000 clones, approximately 80% of them singletons. The sequencing sample was made of PBMCs. These receptors all come from a girl aged 5 to 17 in good health and CMV-seronegative.

This clone has a single count. The genes are TRBV7-2 and TRBJ1-5; 9 bases fit TRBD1. Germline V gene lookup returns CDR1 SGHTA and CDR2 FQGNSA. V was pared by 5 bases and J by 7 bases, with 6 bases of the junction left unmatched. The CDR3 is made up of 14 amino acids. The CDR3 DNA reads as TGTGCCAGCAGCAGCGGACAGGGGCGGCAGCCCCAGCATTTT. It encodes CASSSGQGRQPQHF.

J is TRBJ2-3 and V is TRBV6-5, with TRBD2 identical over 15 bases. Trimming took 2 bases from V and 8 from J; bases not matched to a gene: 5. Germline loops: CDR1 MNHEY, CDR2 SVGAGI. The CDR3 has 16 residues. The CDR3 spells CASSYGTSGGKGTQYF. The CDR3 DNA reads as TGTGCCAGCAGTTACGGGACTAGCGGGGGGAAGGGTACGCAGTATTTT.

V is TRBV30 and J is TRBJ2-7, with D possibly matching TRBD2 (5 bases). CDR1 and CDR2 (germline): GTSNPN, SVGIG (reference sequence). V lost 0 bases and J lost 7, with 16 bases in between. The CDR3 is 14 residues long. The CDR3, as DNA: TGTGCCTGGAGTGTTGATAATGACTACGAAGAGCAGTACTTC. The encoded protein is CAWSVDNDYEEQYF.